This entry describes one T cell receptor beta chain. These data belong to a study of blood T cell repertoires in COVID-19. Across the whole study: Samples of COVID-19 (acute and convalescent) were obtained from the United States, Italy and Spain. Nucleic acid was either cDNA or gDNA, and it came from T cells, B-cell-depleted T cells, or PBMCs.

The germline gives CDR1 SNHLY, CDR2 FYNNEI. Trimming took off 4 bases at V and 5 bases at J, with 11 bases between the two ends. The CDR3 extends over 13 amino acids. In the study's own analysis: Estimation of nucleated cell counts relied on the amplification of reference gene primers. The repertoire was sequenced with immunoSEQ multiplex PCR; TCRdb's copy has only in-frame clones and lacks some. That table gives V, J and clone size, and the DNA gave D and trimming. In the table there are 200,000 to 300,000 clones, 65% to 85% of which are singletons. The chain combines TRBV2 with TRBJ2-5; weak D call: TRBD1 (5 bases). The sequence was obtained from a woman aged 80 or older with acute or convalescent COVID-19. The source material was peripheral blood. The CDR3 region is CASSVKGAETQYF. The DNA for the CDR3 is TGTGCCAGCAGTGTTAAAGGGGCGGAGACCCAGTACTTC.